The clone carrying this T cell receptor (beta chain) was counted between two and nine times. This entry belongs to a study of T cells in Graves' hyperthyroidism and ophthalmopathy. There were TCR beta CDR3 regions amplified from RNA transcripts. HTBI primers were used for first-round RT-PCR of the TCR CDR3. MiXCR was run by TCRdb on the multiplex PCR reads, yielding one entry per CDR3 protein. The data hold nearly 600,000 distinct CDR3 sequences, with about 14% observed a single time. V lost 6 bases and J 8 bases, leaving 11 bases between the germline ends. The CDR3 runs 13 residues. Germline CDR1 is SGHVS and CDR2 is FQNEAQ.

The TCR was taken from a young woman with Graves' ophthalmopathy. The sequencing sample was made of blood. The chain couples TRBV7-8 to TRBJ1-6, with D perhaps matching TRBD1 (5 bases). Written as DNA, the CDR3 is TGTGCCAGCAGAAGGACAATTTATTCACCCCTCCACTTT. Translation gives CASRRTIYSPLHF.